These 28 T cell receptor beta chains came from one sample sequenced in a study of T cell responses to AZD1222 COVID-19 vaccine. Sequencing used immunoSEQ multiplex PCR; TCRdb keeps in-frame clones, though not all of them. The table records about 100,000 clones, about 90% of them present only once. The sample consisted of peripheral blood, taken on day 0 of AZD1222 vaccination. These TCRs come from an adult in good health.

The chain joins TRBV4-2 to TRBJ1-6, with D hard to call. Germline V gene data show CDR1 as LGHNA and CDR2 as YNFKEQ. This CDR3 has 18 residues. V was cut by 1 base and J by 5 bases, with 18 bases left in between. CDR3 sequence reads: CASSQVSSAGGDNSPLHF. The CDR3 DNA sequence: TGTGCCAGCAGCCAAGTATCGTCGGCTGGTGGGGATAATTCACCCCTCCACTTT.

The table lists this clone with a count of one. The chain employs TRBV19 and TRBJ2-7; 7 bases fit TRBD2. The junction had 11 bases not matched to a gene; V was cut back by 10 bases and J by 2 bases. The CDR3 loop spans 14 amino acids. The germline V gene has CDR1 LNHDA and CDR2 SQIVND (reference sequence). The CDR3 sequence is CATRGGVRTYEQYF. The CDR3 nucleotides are TGTGCCACCCGCGGGGGAGTTCGTACCTACGAGCAGTACTTC.

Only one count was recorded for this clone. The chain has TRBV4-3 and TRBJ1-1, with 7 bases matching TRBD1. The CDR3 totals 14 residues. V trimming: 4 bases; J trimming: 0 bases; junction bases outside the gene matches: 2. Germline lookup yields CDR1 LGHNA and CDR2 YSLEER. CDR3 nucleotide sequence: TGCGCCAGCAGCCGAGGGACAGTGAACACTGAAGCTTTCTTT. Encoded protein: CASSRGTVNTEAFF.

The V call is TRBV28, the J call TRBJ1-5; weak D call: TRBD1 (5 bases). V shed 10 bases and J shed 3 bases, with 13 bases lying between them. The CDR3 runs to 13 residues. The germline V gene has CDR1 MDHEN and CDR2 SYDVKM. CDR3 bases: TGTGCCACCCCCGGGACGGACAATCAGCCCCAGCATTTT. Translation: CATPGTDNQPQHF.

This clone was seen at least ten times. Here the CDR3 reads CASSESSGQGTDTQYF. Written as DNA, the CDR3 is TGTGCCAGCAGTGAATCATCGGGACAGGGGACAGATACGCAGTATTTT. This chain uses TRBV6-1 with TRBJ2-3; 10 bases map to TRBD1. CDR3 length: 16 residues. V lost 2 bases to trimming and J lost 3 bases; unmatched junction nucleotides: 5. The germline CDR1 and CDR2 sequences are MNHNS and SASEGT.

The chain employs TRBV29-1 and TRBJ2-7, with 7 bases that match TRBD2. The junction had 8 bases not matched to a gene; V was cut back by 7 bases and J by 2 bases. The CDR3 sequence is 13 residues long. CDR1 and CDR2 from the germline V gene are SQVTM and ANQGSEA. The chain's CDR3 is CSARGDGTYEQYF. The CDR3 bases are TGCAGCGCCCGGGGGGACGGCACCTACGAGCAGTACTTC.

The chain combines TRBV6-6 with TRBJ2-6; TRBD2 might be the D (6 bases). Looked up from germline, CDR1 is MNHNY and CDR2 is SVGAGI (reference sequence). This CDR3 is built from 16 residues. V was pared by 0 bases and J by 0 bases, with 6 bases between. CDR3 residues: CASSYSGSSGANVLTF. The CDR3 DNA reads TGTGCCAGCAGTTACTCCGGGAGCTCTGGGGCCAACGTCCTGACTTTC.

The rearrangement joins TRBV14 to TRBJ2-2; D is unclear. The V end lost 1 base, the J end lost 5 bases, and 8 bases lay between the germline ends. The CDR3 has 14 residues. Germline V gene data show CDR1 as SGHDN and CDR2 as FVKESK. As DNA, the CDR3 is TGTGCCAGCAGCCAAGTATGGGGAACCGGGGAGCTGTTTTTT. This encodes CASSQVWGTGELFF.

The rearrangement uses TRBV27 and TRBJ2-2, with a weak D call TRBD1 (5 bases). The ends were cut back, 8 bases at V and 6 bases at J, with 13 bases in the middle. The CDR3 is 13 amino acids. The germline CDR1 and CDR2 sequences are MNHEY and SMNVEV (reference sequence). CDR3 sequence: CASSLARAGELFF. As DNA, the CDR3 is TGTGCCAGCTCATTGGCCAGGGCCGGGGAGCTGTTTTTT.

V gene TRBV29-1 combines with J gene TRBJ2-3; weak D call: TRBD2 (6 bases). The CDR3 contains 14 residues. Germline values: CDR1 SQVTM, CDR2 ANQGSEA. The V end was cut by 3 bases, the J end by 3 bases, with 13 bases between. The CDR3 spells CSVDPGVGTDTQYF. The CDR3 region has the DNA TGCAGCGTTGATCCGGGAGTCGGGACAGATACGCAGTATTTT.

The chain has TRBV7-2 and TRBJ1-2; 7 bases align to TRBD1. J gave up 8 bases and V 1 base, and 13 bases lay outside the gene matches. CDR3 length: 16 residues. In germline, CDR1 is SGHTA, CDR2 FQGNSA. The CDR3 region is CASSLVAGGITGGYTF. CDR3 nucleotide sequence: TGTGCCAGCAGCTTAGTAGCAGGGGGGATTACGGGCGGCTACACCTTC. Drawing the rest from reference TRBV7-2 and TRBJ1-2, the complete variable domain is GAGVSQSPSNKVTEKGKDVELRCDPISGHTALYWYRQSLGQGLEFLIYFQGNSAPDKSGLPSDRFSAERTGGSVSTLTIQRTQQEDSAVYLCASSLVAGGITGGYTFGSGTRLTVV.

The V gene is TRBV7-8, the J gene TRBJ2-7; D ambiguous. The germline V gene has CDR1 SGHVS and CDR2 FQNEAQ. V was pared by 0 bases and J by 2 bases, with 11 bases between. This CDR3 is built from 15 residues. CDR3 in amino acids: CASSLARTYTYEQYF. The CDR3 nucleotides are TGTGCCAGCAGCTTAGCTCGGACGTACACCTACGAGCAGTACTTC.

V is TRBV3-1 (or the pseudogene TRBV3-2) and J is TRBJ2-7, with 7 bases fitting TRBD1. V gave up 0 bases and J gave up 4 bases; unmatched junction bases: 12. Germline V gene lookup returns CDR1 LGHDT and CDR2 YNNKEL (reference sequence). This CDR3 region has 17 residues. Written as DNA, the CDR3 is TGTGCCAGCAGCCAAGAACCAAGGAGAGGGGGCACGTACGAGCAGTACTTC. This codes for CASSQEPRRGGTYEQYF.

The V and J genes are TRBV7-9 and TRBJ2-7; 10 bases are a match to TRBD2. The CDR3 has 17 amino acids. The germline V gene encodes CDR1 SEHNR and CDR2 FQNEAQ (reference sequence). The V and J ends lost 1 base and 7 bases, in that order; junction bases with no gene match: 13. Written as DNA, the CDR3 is TGTGCCAGCAGCTTAGGTCTAGCGGGAGATCCCGTCCGTGAGCAGTACTTC. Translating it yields CASSLGLAGDPVREQYF. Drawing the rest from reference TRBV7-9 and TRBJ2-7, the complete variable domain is DTGVSQNPRHKITKRGQNVTFRCDPISEHNRLYWYRQTLGQGPEFLTYFQNEAQLEKSRLLSDRFSAERPKGSFSTLEIQRTEQGDSAMYLCASSLGLAGDPVREQYFGPGTRLTVT.

CDR3 nucleotide sequence: TGTGCCAGCAGCCAAGGCAGCGGGAGGGCCCGAGGCGGGGAGCTGTTTTTT. This encodes CASSQGSGRARGGELFF. The gene calls are TRBV3-1 (or the pseudogene TRBV3-2) and TRBJ2-2; 10 bases are shared with TRBD2. The CDR3 covers 17 residues. V was clipped by 1 base and J by 7 bases; unmatched bases: 9. Germline values: CDR1 LGHDT, CDR2 YNNKEL (reference sequence).

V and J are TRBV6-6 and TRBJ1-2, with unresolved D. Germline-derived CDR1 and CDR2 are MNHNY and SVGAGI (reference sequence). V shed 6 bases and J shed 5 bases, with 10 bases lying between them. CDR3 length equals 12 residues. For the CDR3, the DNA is TGTGCCAGCAGCCTAGACTCTTATGGCTACACCTTC. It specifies CASSLDSYGYTF.

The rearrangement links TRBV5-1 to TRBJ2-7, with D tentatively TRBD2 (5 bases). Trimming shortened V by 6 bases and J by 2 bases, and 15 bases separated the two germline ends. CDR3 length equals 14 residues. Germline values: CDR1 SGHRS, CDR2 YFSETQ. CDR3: CASTEQDSTYEQYF. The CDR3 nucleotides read TGCGCCAGCACAGAGCAGGACTCTACCTACGAGCAGTACTTC.

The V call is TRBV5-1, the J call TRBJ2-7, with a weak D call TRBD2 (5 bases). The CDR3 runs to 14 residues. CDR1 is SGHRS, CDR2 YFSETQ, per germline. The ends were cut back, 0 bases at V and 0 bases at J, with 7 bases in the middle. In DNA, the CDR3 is TGCGCCAGCAGCTTGGAGCGGAACTCCTACGAGCAGTACTTC. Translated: CASSLERNSYEQYF.

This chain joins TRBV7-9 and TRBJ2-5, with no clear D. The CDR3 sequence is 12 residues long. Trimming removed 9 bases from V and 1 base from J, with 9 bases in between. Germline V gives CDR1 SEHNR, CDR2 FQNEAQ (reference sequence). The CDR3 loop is CASTLTQETQYF. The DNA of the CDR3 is TGTGCCAGTACCTTAACCCAAGAGACCCAGTACTTC.

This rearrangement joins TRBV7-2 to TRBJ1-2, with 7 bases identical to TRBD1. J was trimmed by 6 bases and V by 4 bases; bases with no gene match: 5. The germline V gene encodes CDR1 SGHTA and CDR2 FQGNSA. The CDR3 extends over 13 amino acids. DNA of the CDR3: TGTGCCAGCAGCTCCAGGGGGTGGCATGGCTACACCTTC. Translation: CASSSRGWHGYTF.

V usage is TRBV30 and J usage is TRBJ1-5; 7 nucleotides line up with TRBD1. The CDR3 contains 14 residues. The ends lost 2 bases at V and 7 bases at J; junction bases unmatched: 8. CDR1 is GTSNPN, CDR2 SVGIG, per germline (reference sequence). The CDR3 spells CAWSLGQGVQPQHF. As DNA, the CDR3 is TGTGCCTGGAGTCTGGGCCAGGGGGTCCAGCCCCAGCATTTT.

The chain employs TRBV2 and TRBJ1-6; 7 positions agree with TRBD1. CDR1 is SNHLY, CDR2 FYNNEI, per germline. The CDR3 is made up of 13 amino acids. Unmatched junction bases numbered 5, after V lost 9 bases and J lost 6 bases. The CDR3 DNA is TGTGCCAGTGAGGGACAGACTAATTCACCCCTCCACTTT. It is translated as CASEGQTNSPLHF.

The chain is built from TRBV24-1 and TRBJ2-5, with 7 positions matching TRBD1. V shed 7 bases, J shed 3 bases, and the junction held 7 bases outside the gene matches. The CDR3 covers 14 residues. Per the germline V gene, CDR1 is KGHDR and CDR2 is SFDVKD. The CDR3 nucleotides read TGTGCCACCAGCCGATCCGGGACAGAAGAGACCCAGTACTTC. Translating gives CATSRSGTEETQYF.

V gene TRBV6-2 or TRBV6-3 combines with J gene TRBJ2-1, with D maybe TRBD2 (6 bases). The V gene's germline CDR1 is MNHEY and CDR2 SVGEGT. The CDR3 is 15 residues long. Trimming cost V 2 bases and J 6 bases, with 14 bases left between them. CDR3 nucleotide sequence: TGTGCCAGCAGTTACACGGGACTCACAACCAATGAGCAGTTCTTC. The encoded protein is CASSYTGLTTNEQFF.

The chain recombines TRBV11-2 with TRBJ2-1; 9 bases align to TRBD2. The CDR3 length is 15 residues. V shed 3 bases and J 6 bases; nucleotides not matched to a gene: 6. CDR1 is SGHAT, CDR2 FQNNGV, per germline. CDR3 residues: CASSLMRGGFNEQFF. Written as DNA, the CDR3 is TGTGCCAGCAGCTTGATGCGGGGGGGTTTCAATGAGCAGTTCTTC.

The DNA of the CDR3 is TGTGCCTGGAGTTTCAGGGTCTCTGGAAACACCATATATTTT. Translation: CAWSFRVSGNTIYF. The rearrangement uses TRBV30 and TRBJ1-3, with D perhaps matching TRBD1 (5 bases). The germline CDR1 and CDR2 sequences are GTSNPN and SVGIG (reference sequence). Trimming took 2 bases from V and 0 from J, leaving 8 bases between them. The CDR3 length is 14 residues.

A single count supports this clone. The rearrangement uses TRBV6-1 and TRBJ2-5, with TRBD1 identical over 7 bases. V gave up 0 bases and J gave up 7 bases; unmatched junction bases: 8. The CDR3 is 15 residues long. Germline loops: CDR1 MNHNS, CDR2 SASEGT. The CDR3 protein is CASSEALTGIGTQYF. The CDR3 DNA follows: TGTGCCAGCAGTGAAGCCCTGACAGGGATAGGGACCCAGTACTTC.

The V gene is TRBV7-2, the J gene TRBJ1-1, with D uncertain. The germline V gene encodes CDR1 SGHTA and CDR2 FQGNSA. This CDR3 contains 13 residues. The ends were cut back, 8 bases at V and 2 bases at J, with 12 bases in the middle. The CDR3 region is CASSAGVNTEAFF. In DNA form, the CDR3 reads TGTGCCAGCTCAGCCGGGGTAAACACTGAAGCTTTCTTT.